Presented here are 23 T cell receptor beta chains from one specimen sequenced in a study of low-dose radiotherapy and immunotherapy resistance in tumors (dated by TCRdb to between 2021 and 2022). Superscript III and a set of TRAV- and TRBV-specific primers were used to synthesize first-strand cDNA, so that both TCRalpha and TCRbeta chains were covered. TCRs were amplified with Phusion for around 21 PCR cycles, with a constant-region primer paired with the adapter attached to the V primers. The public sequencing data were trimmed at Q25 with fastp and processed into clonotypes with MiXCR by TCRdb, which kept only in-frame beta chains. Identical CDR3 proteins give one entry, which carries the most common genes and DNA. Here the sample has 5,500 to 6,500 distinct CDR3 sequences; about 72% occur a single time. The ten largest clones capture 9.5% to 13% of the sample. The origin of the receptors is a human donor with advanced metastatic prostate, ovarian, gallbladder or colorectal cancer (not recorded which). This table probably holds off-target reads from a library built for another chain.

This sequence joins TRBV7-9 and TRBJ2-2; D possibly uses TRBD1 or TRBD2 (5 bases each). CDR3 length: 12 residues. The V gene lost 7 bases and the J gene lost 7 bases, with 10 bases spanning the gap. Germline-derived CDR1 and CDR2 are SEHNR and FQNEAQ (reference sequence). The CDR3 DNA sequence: TGTGCCAGCAACCTTGGGGGCGGGGAGCTGTTTTTT. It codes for CASNLGGGELFF.

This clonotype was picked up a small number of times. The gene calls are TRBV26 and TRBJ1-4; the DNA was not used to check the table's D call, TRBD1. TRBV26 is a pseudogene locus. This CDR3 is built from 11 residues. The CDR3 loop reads CASSSLGELFF. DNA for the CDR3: TGTGCCAGCAGTTCTCTGGGCGAACTGTTTTTT.

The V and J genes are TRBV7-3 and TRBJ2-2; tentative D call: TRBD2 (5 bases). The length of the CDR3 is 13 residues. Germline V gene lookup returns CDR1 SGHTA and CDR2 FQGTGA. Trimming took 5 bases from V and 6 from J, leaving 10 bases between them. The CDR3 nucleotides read TGTGCCAGCAGCGCAACTAGTCCCGGGGAGCTGTTTTTT. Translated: CASSATSPGELFF. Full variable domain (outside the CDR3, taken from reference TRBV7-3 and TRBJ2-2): GAGVSQTPSNKVTEKGKYVELRCDPISGHTALYWYRQSLGQGPEFLIYFQGTGAADDSGLPNDRFFAVRPEGSVSTLKIQRTERGDSAVYLCASSATSPGELFFGEGSRLTVL.

DNA of the CDR3: TGCGCCAGCAGCCAAGCTATGGGAGGGATCACCGTTCAAGATACGCAGTATTTT. This codes for CASSQAMGGITVQDTQYF. The V gene is TRBV4-1, the J gene TRBJ2-3; TRBD2 agrees at 7 bases. Germline-derived CDR1 and CDR2 are MGHRA and YSYEKL. The CDR3 has 18 residues. Unmatched junction bases numbered 15, after V lost 1 base and J lost 5 bases.

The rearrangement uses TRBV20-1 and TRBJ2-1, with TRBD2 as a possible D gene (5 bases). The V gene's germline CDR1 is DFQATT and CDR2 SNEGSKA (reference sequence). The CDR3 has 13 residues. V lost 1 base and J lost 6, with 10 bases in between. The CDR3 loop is CSARVWAGNEQFF. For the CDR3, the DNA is TGCAGTGCTAGAGTCTGGGCGGGCAATGAGCAGTTCTTC.

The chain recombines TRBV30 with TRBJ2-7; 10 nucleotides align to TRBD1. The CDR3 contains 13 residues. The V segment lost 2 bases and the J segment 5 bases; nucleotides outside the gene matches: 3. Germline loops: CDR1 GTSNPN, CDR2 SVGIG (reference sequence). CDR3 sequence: CAWSRDRGHEQYF. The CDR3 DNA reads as TGTGCCTGGAGTCGGGACAGGGGTCACGAGCAGTACTTC.

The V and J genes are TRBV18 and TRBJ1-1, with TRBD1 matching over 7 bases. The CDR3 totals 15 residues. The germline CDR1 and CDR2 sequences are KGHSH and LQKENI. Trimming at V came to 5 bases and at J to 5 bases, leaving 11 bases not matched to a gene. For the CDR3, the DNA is TGTGCCAGCTCAGGTAGACAGGGTACTCCGACTGAAGCTTTCTTT. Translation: CASSGRQGTPTEAFF.

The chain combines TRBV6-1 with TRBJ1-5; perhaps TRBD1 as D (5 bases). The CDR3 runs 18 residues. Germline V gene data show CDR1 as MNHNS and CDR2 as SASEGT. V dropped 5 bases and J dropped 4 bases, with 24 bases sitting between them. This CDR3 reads CASSQTITGSSGNQPQHF. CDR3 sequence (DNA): TGTGCCAGCAGTCAAACAATAACAGGATCATCAGGGAATCAGCCCCAGCATTTT.

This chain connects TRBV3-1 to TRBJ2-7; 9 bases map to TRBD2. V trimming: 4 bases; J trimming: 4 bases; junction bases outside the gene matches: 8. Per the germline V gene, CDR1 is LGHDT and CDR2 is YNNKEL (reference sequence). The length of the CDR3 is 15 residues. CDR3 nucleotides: TGTGCCAGCAGCCCGGATAGCGGGAGAGGGTACGAGCAGTACTTC. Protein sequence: CASSPDSGRGYEQYF.

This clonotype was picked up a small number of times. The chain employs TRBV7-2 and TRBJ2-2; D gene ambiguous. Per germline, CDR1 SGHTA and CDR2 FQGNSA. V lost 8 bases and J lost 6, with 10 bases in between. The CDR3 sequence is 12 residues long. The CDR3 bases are TGTGCCAGCGGCCGTATTGCCGGGGAGCTGTTTTTT. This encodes CASGRIAGELFF.

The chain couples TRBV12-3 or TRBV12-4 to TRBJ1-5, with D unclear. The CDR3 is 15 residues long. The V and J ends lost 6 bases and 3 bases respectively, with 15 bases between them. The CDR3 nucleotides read TGTGCCAGCAGCCATTTTGACACTTACAATCAGCCCCAGCATTTT. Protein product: CASSHFDTYNQPQHF.

The CDR3 here is CSGQSGAYYEQYF. The CDR3 nucleotides are TGCAGCGGCCAGTCCGGGGCTTATTACGAGCAGTACTTC. The chain joins TRBV20-1 to TRBJ2-7, with D tentatively TRBD1 or TRBD2 (5 bases each). Germline V gene sequence: CDR1 DFQATT, CDR2 SNEGSKA (reference sequence). This CDR3 is built from 13 residues.

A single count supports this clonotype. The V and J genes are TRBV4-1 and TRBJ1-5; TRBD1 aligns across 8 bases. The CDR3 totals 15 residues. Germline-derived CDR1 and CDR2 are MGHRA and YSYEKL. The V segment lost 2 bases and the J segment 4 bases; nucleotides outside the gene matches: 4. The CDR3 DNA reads TGCGCCAGCAGCCAACCGACAGGGGAAAATCAGCCCCAGCATTTT. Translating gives CASSQPTGENQPQHF.

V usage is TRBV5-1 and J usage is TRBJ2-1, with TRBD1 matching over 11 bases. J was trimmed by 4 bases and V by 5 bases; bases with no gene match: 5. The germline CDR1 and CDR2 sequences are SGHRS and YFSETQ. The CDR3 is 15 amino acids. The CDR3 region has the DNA TGCGCCAGCAGAACTGGGACAGGGGGATACAATGAGCAGTTCTTC. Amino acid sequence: CASRTGTGGYNEQFF.

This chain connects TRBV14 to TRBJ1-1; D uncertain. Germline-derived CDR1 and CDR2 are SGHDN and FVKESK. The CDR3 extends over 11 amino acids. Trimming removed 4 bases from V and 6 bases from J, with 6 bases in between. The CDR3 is CASSLNAEAFF. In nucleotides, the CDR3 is TGTGCCAGCAGCCTGAATGCTGAAGCTTTCTTT.

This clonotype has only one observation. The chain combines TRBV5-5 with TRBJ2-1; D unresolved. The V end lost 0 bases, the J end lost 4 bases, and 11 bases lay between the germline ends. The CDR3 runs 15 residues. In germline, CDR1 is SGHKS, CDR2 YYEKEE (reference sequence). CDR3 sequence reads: CASSLDLVEYNEQFF. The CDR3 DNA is TGTGCCAGCAGCTTGGATCTAGTTGAGTACAATGAGCAGTTCTTC.

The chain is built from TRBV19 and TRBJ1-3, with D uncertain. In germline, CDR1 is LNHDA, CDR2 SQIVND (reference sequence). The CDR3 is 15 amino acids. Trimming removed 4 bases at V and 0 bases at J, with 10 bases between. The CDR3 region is CASSNTAFSGNTIYF. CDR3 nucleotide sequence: TGTGCCAGTAGTAACACAGCCTTCTCTGGAAACACCATATATTTT.

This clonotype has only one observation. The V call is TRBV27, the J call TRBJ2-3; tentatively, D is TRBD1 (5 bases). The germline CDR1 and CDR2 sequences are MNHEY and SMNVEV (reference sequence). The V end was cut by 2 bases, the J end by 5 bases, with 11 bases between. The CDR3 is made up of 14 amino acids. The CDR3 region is CASSLGVREDTQYF. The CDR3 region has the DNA TGTGCCAGCAGTTTAGGAGTCAGGGAAGATACGCAGTATTTT.

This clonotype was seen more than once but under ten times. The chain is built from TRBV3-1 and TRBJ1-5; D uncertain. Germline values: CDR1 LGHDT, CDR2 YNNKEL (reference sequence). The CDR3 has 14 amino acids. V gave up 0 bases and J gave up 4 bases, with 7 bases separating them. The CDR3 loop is CASSQDFGNQPQHF. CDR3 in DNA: TGTGCCAGCAGCCAAGATTTTGGGAATCAGCCCCAGCATTTT.

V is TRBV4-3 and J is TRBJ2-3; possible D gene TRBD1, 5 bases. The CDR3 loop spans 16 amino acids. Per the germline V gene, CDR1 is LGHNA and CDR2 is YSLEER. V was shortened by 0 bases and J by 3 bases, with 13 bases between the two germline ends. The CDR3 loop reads CASSQEFQGVTDTQYF. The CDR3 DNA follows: TGCGCCAGCAGCCAAGAGTTCCAGGGCGTTACAGATACGCAGTATTTT.

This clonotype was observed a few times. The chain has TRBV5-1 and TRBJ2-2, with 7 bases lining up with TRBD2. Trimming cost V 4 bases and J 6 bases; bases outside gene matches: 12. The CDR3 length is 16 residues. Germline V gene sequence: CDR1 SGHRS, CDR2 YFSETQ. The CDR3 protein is CASSPLSGINAGELFF. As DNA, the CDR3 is TGCGCCAGCAGCCCGCTGAGCGGGATAAACGCCGGGGAGCTGTTTTTT.

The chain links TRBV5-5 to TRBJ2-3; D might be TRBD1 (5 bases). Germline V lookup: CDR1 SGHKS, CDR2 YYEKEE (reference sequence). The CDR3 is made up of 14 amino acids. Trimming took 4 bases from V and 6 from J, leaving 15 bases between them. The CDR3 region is CASSADWGPDTQYF. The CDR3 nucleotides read TGTGCCAGCAGCGCAGACTGGGGCCCGGATACGCAGTATTTT.

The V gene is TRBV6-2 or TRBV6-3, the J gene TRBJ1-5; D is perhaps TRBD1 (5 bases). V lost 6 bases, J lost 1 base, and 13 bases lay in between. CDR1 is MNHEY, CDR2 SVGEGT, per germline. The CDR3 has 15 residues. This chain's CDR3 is CASRQDSISNQPQHF. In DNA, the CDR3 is TGTGCCAGCAGACAAGACAGCATCAGCAATCAGCCCCAGCATTTT.